Listed here are 20 T cell receptor beta chains from one sample, sequenced in a study of cytomegalovirus exposure and HLA in healthy donors. PCR amplification relied on 60 Vbeta primers (plus 13 Jbeta primers). Clones were sequenced by immunoSEQ multiplex PCR, and TCRdb holds only the in-frame ones, with some missing. The sample holds more than 70,000 clones, 77% seen once. Sequencing used PBMCs. The source of these receptors is a man aged 50 to 60 in good health and CMV-seropositive.

The V call is TRBV14, the J call TRBJ2-1, with 14 bases aligning to TRBD2. The CDR3 is 19 amino acids. Trimming removed 4 bases from V and 9 bases from J; junction bases left unmatched: 17. The germline V gene has CDR1 SGHDN and CDR2 FVKESK. CDR3 sequence (DNA): TGTGCCAGCAGCCGCGAGGGACTAGCGGGAGTCGGGCGCACTCGTGAGCAGTTCTTC. Residues: CASSREGLAGVGRTREQFF.

This rearrangement joins TRBV5-4 to TRBJ2-7; 8 nucleotides agree with TRBD1. V lost 0 bases, J lost 3 bases, and 8 bases stayed unmatched. The CDR3 contains 16 residues. Germline loops: CDR1 SGHNT, CDR2 YYREEE (reference sequence). The CDR3 protein is CASSLAPGQEVYEQYF. The DNA of the CDR3 is TGTGCCAGCAGCTTGGCCCCGGGACAGGAAGTCTACGAGCAGTACTTC.

The chain has TRBV9 and TRBJ2-2, with D hard to call. The germline CDR1 and CDR2 sequences are SGDLS and YYNGEE. V was clipped by 0 bases and J by 4 bases, with 4 bases between them. This CDR3 is built from 13 residues. CDR3 residues: CASSVDSTGELFF. The CDR3 region has the DNA TGTGCCAGCAGCGTAGACAGCACCGGGGAGCTGTTTTTT.

This chain links TRBV15 with TRBJ1-5; D may be TRBD1 (5 bases). This CDR3 comprises 14 residues. Looked up from germline, CDR1 is LNHNV and CDR2 is YYDKDF (reference sequence). V lost 5 bases and J 7 bases, leaving 15 bases between the germline ends. CDR3 sequence (DNA): TGTGCCACCAGCCGGGGGGGGTCGGGGCAGCCCCAGCATTTT. Its protein is CATSRGGSGQPQHF.

The gene calls are TRBV7-3 and TRBJ2-3, with 8 bases fitting TRBD2. This CDR3 contains 15 residues. Trimming at V came to 4 bases and at J to 6 bases, leaving 9 bases not matched to a gene. Per germline, CDR1 SGHTA and CDR2 FQGTGA. CDR3 protein: CASSSGGTSGDTQYF. In nucleotides, the CDR3 is TGTGCCAGCAGCTCGGGAGGGACTAGTGGTGATACGCAGTATTTT.

The chain combines TRBV27 with TRBJ2-7; weak D call: TRBD1 (5 bases). Germline V lookup: CDR1 MNHEY, CDR2 SMNVEV (reference sequence). This CDR3 spans 13 amino acids. V was pared by 5 bases and J by 4 bases, with 12 bases between. In DNA, the CDR3 is TGTGCCAGCAGTGCCCTGCAGGGTTACGAGCAGTACTTC. It encodes CASSALQGYEQYF.

The chain is built from TRBV7-8 and TRBJ2-5, with 11 bases fitting TRBD2. The CDR3 covers 16 residues. From germline, CDR1 is SGHVS and CDR2 FQNEAQ. Trimming removed 0 bases from V and 6 bases from J; junction bases left unmatched: 6. The CDR3 sequence: CASSLALASGRQTQYF. The CDR3 nucleotides are TGTGCCAGCAGCTTAGCGTTGGCTAGCGGGAGGCAGACCCAGTACTTC. Full variable domain (rest looked up from reference TRBV7-8 and TRBJ2-5): GAGVSQSPRYKVAKRGQDVALRCDPISGHVSLFWYQQALGQGPEFLTYFQNEAQLDKSGLPSDRFFAERPEGSVSTLKIQRTQQEDSAVYLCASSLALASGRQTQYFGPGTRLLVL.

This clone appeared once. The chain recombines TRBV15 with TRBJ2-5, with TRBD2 identical over 9 bases. Germline lookup yields CDR1 LNHNV and CDR2 YYDKDF (reference sequence). This CDR3 region has 17 residues. Germline trimming cut 4 bases from V and 0 bases from J; bases unmatched to any gene: 9. The CDR3 region is CATSIATTSGYQETQYF. In nucleotides, the CDR3 is TGTGCCACCAGCATAGCTACGACTAGCGGCTACCAAGAGACCCAGTACTTC.

The CDR3 protein is CSVELAVDTQYF. CDR3 nucleotides: TGCAGCGTTGAACTAGCGGTAGATACGCAGTATTTT. This chain links TRBV29-1 with TRBJ2-3; 7 bases map to TRBD2. This CDR3 contains 12 residues. J lost 5 bases, V lost 2 bases, and 1 base had no gene match. CDR1 is SQVTM, CDR2 ANQGSEA, per germline.

The J gene is TRBJ2-1, the V gene TRBV21-1; the table's D call TRBD2 went unverified against the DNA. TRBV21-1 represents a pseudogene. The CDR3 runs 21 residues. In DNA form, the CDR3 reads TGTGCCAGCAGCAAAAGTGGCGGACTAGCGGGCTCTTTCGGCTCCTACAATGAGCAGTTCTTC. Translating gives CASSKSGGLAGSFGSYNEQFF.

The CDR3 DNA follows: TGTGCCGAGGGATACAATGAGCAGTTCTTC. Translating it yields CAEGYNEQFF. The J gene is TRBJ2-1, the V gene TRBV7-9; maybe TRBD2 (5 bases). The CDR3 has 10 amino acids. The V gene lost 11 bases and the J gene lost 4 bases, with 6 bases spanning the gap. The germline gives CDR1 SEHNR, CDR2 FQNEAQ (reference sequence). Full variable domain (remainder filled in from reference TRBV7-9 and TRBJ2-1): DTGVSQNPRHKITKRGQNVTFRCDPISEHNRLYWYRQTLGQGPEFLTYFQNEAQLEKSRLLSDRFSAERPKGSFSTLEIQRTEQGDSAMYLCAEGYNEQFFGPGTRLTVL.

The chain combines TRBV19 with TRBJ2-3; no clear D. The CDR3 contains 13 residues. CDR1 and CDR2 from the germline V gene are LNHDA and SQIVND (reference sequence). The V end was cut by 5 bases, the J end by 5 bases, with 11 bases between. CDR3 protein: CASSPRPGDTQYF. The CDR3 nucleotides read TGTGCCAGTAGTCCACGTCCGGGAGATACGCAGTATTTT.

There are a few counts of this clone. The J gene is TRBJ1-2, the V gene TRBV9; possibly TRBD1 for D (5 bases). CDR3 length: 14 residues. CDR1 SGDLS and CDR2 YYNGEE come from the germline V gene. Trimming removed 0 bases from V and 4 bases from J, with 10 bases in between. The CDR3 loop reads CASSVEEGIYGYTF. The CDR3 coding sequence is TGTGCCAGCAGCGTAGAGGAGGGGATCTATGGCTACACCTTC.

This clone was observed once. The chain uses TRBV10-3 and TRBJ2-7; possible D gene TRBD1, 6 bases. The CDR3 extends over 14 amino acids. The V end lost 6 bases, the J end lost 0 bases, and 12 bases lay between the germline ends. Germline CDR1 is ENHRY and CDR2 is SYGVKD. CDR3 bases: TGTGCCATCAGAGGAGGACAGAGCTCCTACGAGCAGTACTTC. It codes for CAIRGGQSSYEQYF.

This clone was seen a few times. This sequence joins TRBV11-2 and TRBJ2-2, with 7 bases identical to TRBD1. Losses at the gene ends were 4 bases for V and 1 base for J; bases not matched to a gene: 6. Germline assignment: CDR1 SGHAT and CDR2 FQNNGV. The CDR3 has 16 residues. CDR3 bases: TGTGCCAGCAGCTCCCTCCGGACAGGGAACACCGGGGAGCTGTTTTTT. Translated, it gives CASSSLRTGNTGELFF. Variable domain in full (rest from reference TRBV11-2 and TRBJ2-2): EAGVAQSPRYKIIEKRQSVAFWCNPISGHATLYWYQQILGQGPKLLIQFQNNGVVDDSQLPKDRFSAERLKGVDSTLKIQPAKLEDSAVYLCASSSLRTGNTGELFFGEGSRLTVL.

The rearrangement links TRBV6-5 to TRBJ1-2, with 9 bases that match TRBD1. Germline lookup yields CDR1 MNHEY and CDR2 SVGAGI. CDR3 length: 14 amino acids. V trimming: 4 bases; J trimming: 4 bases; junction bases outside the gene matches: 4. The CDR3 loop is CASSLDRGVYGYTF. The CDR3 nucleotides are TGTGCCAGCAGTTTGGACAGGGGAGTCTATGGCTACACCTTC.

The table lists this clone with a count of one. The chain joins TRBV6-1 to TRBJ2-1; TRBD2 matches 10 bases. The trim removed 5 bases at V and 10 bases at J, leaving 5 bases unmatched. CDR1 and CDR2 (germline): MNHNS, SASEGT. This CDR3 has 13 amino acids. The CDR3 DNA reads as TGTGCCAGCAGTTTAAGGACTAGCGGCGAGCAGTTCTTC. As protein: CASSLRTSGEQFF.

The V call is TRBV11-3, the J call TRBJ2-2, with TRBD1 matching 9 bases. Per germline, CDR1 SGHNT and CDR2 YENEEA. J was trimmed by 3 bases and V by 8 bases; bases with no gene match: 4. The length of the CDR3 is 14 residues. Written as DNA, the CDR3 is TGTGCCAGCGTACAGGGGGCTTACACCGGGGAGCTGTTTTTT. It specifies CASVQGAYTGELFF.

DNA for the CDR3: TGTGCCAGCGGTTACAGGGGGCAACCTGGAGAGCAGTACTTC. It encodes CASGYRGQPGEQYF. The rearrangement links TRBV2 to TRBJ2-7; TRBD1 agrees at 9 bases. The CDR3 length is 14 residues. V shed 8 bases, J shed 7 bases, and the junction held 12 bases outside the gene matches. Germline CDR1 SNHLY, CDR2 FYNNEI.

CDR3 sequence reads: CASSSQNNEQFF. CDR3 bases: TGTGCCAGCAGCTCCCAGAACAATGAGCAGTTCTTC. The chain couples TRBV11-2 to TRBJ2-1, with D hard to call. V lost 4 bases, J lost 5 bases, and 6 bases lay in between. The CDR3 has 12 amino acids. Germline values: CDR1 SGHAT, CDR2 FQNNGV.